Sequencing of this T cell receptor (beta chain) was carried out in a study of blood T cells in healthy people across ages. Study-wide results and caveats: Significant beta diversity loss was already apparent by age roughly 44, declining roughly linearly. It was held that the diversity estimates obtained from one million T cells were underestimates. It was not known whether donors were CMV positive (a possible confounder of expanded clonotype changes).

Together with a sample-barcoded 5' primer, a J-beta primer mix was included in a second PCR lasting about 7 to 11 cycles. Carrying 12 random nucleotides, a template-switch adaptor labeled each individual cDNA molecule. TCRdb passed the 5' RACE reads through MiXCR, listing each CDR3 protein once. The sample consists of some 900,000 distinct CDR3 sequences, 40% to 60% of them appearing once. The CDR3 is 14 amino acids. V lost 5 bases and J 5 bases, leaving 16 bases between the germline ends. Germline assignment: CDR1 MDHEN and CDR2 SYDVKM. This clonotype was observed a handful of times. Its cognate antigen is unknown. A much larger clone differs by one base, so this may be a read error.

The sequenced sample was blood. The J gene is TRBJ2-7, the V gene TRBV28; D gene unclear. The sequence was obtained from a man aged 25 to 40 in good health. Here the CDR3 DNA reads TGTGCCAGCAGTCTGAGTCTGGGTCCCGACGAGCAGTACTTC. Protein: CASSLSLGPDEQYF.